The 22 T cell receptor beta chains given below trace back to one sample, sequenced in a study of control samples from healthy donors and cancer patients. The method was immunoSEQ multiplex PCR; TCRdb's version includes in-frame clones alone and lacks a portion of them. This table holds over 150,000 clones, 85% to 95% found once. Sequenced input: blood. The receptors come from a man aged 18 to 29 in good health.

This chain's CDR3 is CASSSLWRGRHGYTF. In DNA, the CDR3 is TGTGCCAGCAGCTCCCTATGGCGGGGGCGGCATGGCTACACCTTC. V is TRBV11-2 and J is TRBJ1-2; maybe TRBD1 (6 bases). The CDR3 length is 15 residues. V gave up 4 bases and J gave up 6 bases, with 18 bases separating them. Germline V gives CDR1 SGHAT, CDR2 FQNNGV.

CDR3 coding DNA: TGTGCCAGCAGTTTACAGTTTCGGGATACGCAGTATTTT. Translation: CASSLQFRDTQYF. The V and J genes are TRBV27 and TRBJ2-3; D not resolved. V lost 2 bases and J lost 6, with 9 bases in between. CDR1 is MNHEY and CDR2 is SMNVEV in the germline V gene (reference sequence). CDR3 size: 13 residues.

The V and J genes are TRBV5-1 and TRBJ2-2; D assignment may be TRBD1 or TRBD2 (5 bases each). Germline values: CDR1 SGHRS, CDR2 YFSETQ. The CDR3 is 15 amino acids. V lost 3 bases, J lost 4 bases, and 13 bases lay in between. The CDR3 sequence: CASSWDQGATGELFF. CDR3 nucleotide sequence: TGCGCCAGCAGCTGGGACCAGGGTGCCACCGGGGAGCTGTTTTTT.

The chain employs TRBV18 and TRBJ1-2, with 10 positions matching TRBD1. The CDR3 loop spans 19 amino acids. The V gene's germline CDR1 is KGHSH and CDR2 LQKENI. V was clipped by 4 bases and J by 6 bases; unmatched bases: 20. CDR3 in DNA: TGTGCCAGCTCACTTACCGGGTCCTCCCTGGACAGGGGGTTGAATGGCTACACCTTC. Its protein product is CASSLTGSSLDRGLNGYTF.

This rearrangement joins TRBV6-4 to TRBJ1-5; D remains unclear. V was clipped by 4 bases and J by 7 bases, with 11 bases between them. The CDR3 loop spans 13 amino acids. CDR1 is MRHNA, CDR2 SNTAGT, per germline. The chain's CDR3 is CASSVKGGQPQHF. For the CDR3, the DNA is TGTGCCAGCAGTGTAAAGGGCGGGCAGCCCCAGCATTTT.

The chain has TRBV5-5 and TRBJ2-3; D might be TRBD1 or TRBD2, each matching 5 bases. Trimming took off 0 bases at V and 11 bases at J, with 10 bases between the two ends. Germline V lookup: CDR1 SGHKS, CDR2 YYEKEE (reference sequence). This CDR3 has 12 amino acids. The CDR3 loop reads CASSLGGAGQYF. CDR3 DNA: TGTGCCAGCAGCTTGGGGGGCGCGGGGCAGTATTTT. Complete variable domain (other parts from reference TRBV5-5 and TRBJ2-3): DAGVTQSPTHLIKTRGQQVTLRCSPISGHKSVSWYQQVLGQGPQFIFQYYEKEERGRGNFPDRFSARQFPNYSSELNVNALLLGDSALYLCASSLGGAGQYFGPGTRLTVL.

This clone is a singleton in its sample. The V gene is TRBV6-5, the J gene TRBJ1-6; 9 bases agree with TRBD1. Per the germline V gene, CDR1 is MNHEY and CDR2 is SVGAGI. The CDR3 totals 13 residues. With 6 bases clipped from V and 11 bases from J, the junction kept 5 bases outside the gene matches. The CDR3 here is CASRQGALPPLHF. The CDR3 DNA reads as TGTGCCAGCAGACAGGGGGCCTTGCCACCCCTCCACTTT.

The chain uses TRBV2 and TRBJ1-5; no reliable D call. This CDR3 comprises 15 residues. Trimming shortened V by 2 bases and J by 3 bases, and 11 bases separated the two germline ends. Germline V gives CDR1 SNHLY, CDR2 FYNNEI. CDR3 coding DNA: TGTGCCAGCAGTGAATGGTTGACTTCCAATCAGCCCCAGCATTTT. This codes for CASSEWLTSNQPQHF.

The chain joins TRBV6-5 to TRBJ2-3; 9 positions match TRBD1. The CDR3 is 15 amino acids. The germline V gene has CDR1 MNHEY and CDR2 SVGAGI. Trimming took 7 bases from V and 3 from J; bases not matched to a gene: 8. CDR3 residues: CASKGQGMPTDTQYF. CDR3 DNA sequence: TGTGCCAGCAAGGGACAGGGCATGCCGACAGATACGCAGTATTTT.

Only one count was recorded for this clone. CDR3 amino acids: CASCRDTRGELFF. The CDR3 DNA follows: TGTGCCAGCTGCCGGGACACCCGCGGGGAGCTGTTTTTT. V gene TRBV2 combines with J gene TRBJ2-2, with TRBD1 as a possible D gene (6 bases). Looked up from germline, CDR1 is SNHLY and CDR2 is FYNNEI. V gave up 8 bases and J gave up 7 bases, with 14 bases separating them. CDR3 size: 13 residues.

The rearrangement joins TRBV11-2 to TRBJ2-7; 11 bases fit TRBD2. CDR3 size: 14 residues. Germline lookup yields CDR1 SGHAT and CDR2 FQNNGV. V shed 4 bases and J 4 bases; nucleotides not matched to a gene: 3. CDR3: CASSWTSGSYEQYF. CDR3 DNA: TGTGCCAGCAGCTGGACTAGCGGGTCTTACGAGCAGTACTTC.

This rearrangement joins TRBV5-1 to TRBJ1-2; D gene unclear. CDR1 and CDR2 (germline): SGHRS, YFSETQ. This CDR3 is built from 15 residues. Trimming removed 1 base from V and 4 bases from J, with 14 bases in between. CDR3 nucleotides: TGCGCCAGCAGCTTGAATGGGGAGGGTGGCTATGGCTACACCTTC. Translation gives CASSLNGEGGYGYTF. Supplemented by reference TRBV5-1 and TRBJ1-2, the full variable domain reads KAGVTQTPRYLIKTRGQQVTLSCSPISGHRSVSWYQQTPGQGLQFLFEYFSETQRNKGNFPGRFSGRQFSNSRSEMNVSTLELGDSALYLCASSLNGEGGYGYTFGSGTRLTVV.

The J gene is TRBJ1-5, the V gene TRBV18; unclear D gene. This CDR3 has 13 amino acids. The V gene lost 6 bases and the J gene lost 4 bases, with 10 bases spanning the gap. CDR1 is KGHSH and CDR2 is LQKENI in the germline V gene. The CDR3 sequence is CASSSGRNQPQHF. DNA for the CDR3: TGTGCCAGCTCCTCCGGTAGGAATCAGCCCCAGCATTTT.

The J gene is TRBJ1-1, the V gene TRBV12-5; D is unresolved. Germline assignment: CDR1 LGHNT and CDR2 FRNRAP. The ends were cut back, 4 bases at V and 1 base at J, with 7 bases in the middle. This CDR3 spans 13 amino acids. For the CDR3, the DNA is TGTGCTAGTGGTTCCCTTAGGAACACTGAAGCTTTCTTT. Protein: CASGSLRNTEAFF.

The chain has TRBV7-8 and TRBJ2-7, with TRBD1 matching over 8 bases. The V gene's germline CDR1 is SGHVS and CDR2 FQNEAQ. The trim removed 2 bases at V and 3 bases at J, leaving 3 bases unmatched. This CDR3 region has 14 residues. The CDR3 region is CASSLSGTGYEQYF. CDR3 coding DNA: TGTGCCAGCAGCTTATCCGGGACAGGCTACGAGCAGTACTTC.

V is TRBV3-1 (or the pseudogene TRBV3-2) and J is TRBJ1-2; D is unclear. Per the germline V gene, CDR1 is LGHDT and CDR2 is YNNKEL (reference sequence). This CDR3 spans 13 amino acids. Trimming stripped 4 bases from V and 4 bases from J, with 10 bases between. The CDR3 protein is CASSPTTPYGYTF. As DNA, the CDR3 is TGTGCCAGCAGCCCTACTACCCCCTATGGCTACACCTTC.

This chain uses TRBV18 with TRBJ2-4, with 7 bases identical to TRBD1. J lost 8 bases, V lost 3 bases, and 13 bases had no gene match. The V gene's germline CDR1 is KGHSH and CDR2 LQKENI. The CDR3 runs to 16 residues. The CDR3 DNA is TGTGCCAGCTCACCCCAAACAACAGGGGCAGAGGACATTCAGTACTTC. Its protein product is CASSPQTTGAEDIQYF.

This clone is a singleton in its sample. CDR3 nucleotides: TGCGCCAGCAGCTTGGAAGGGACAGGGGGCGTATATGGCTACACCTTC. As protein: CASSLEGTGGVYGYTF. The V and J genes are TRBV5-1 and TRBJ1-2; 12 positions agree with TRBD1. The CDR3 is made up of 16 amino acids. Germline CDR1 reads SGHRS; CDR2 reads YFSETQ. V dropped 0 bases and J dropped 5; count of bases not matched to a gene: 5.

This chain links TRBV5-6 with TRBJ1-5, with 9 nucleotides matching TRBD1. Unmatched junction bases numbered 4, after V lost 2 bases and J lost 1 base. This CDR3 region has 16 residues. Germline values: CDR1 SGHDT, CDR2 YYEEEE. CDR3 in DNA: TGTGCCAGCAGCTTTCGACAGGGGGTAAGCAATCAGCCCCAGCATTTT. Its protein is CASSFRQGVSNQPQHF.

The rearrangement uses TRBV5-1 and TRBJ2-1, with 12 bases fitting TRBD2. The CDR3 length is 16 residues. Germline V gene data show CDR1 as SGHRS and CDR2 as YFSETQ. Trimming cost V 1 base and J 8 bases; bases outside gene matches: 7. The CDR3: CASSLRVLAGGDEQFF. CDR3 coding DNA: TGCGCCAGCAGCTTGAGGGTACTAGCGGGGGGAGATGAGCAGTTCTTC.

This sequence joins TRBV27 and TRBJ1-4; 10 bases align to TRBD1. The CDR3 extends over 12 amino acids. V gave up 9 bases and J gave up 6 bases; unmatched junction bases: 1. Germline lookup yields CDR1 MNHEY and CDR2 SMNVEV (reference sequence). CDR3 residues: CASGQGDEKLFF. The CDR3 region has the DNA TGTGCCAGTGGACAGGGGGATGAAAAACTGTTTTTT. Full variable domain (remainder filled in from reference TRBV27 and TRBJ1-4): EAQVTQNPRYLITVTGKKLTVTCSQNMNHEYMSWYRQDPGLGLRQIYYSMNVEVTDKGDVPEGYKVSRKEKRNFPLILESPSPNQTSLYFCASGQGDEKLFFGSGTQLSVL.

The J gene is TRBJ2-2, the V gene TRBV5-4; D gene ambiguous. Trimming took 0 bases from V and 6 from J, leaving 6 bases between them. The germline V gene has CDR1 SGHNT and CDR2 YYREEE (reference sequence). The CDR3 is 13 amino acids. CDR3 sequence (DNA): TGTGCCAGCAGCTTGGTAACGTCCGGGGAGCTGTTTTTT. This gives the protein CASSLVTSGELFF.